These 28 T cell receptor beta chains were all obtained from the same sample, sequenced in a study of T-cell memory formation after mild COVID-19. TCRdb independently ran MiXCR on the 5' RACE reads; one entry per CDR3 protein. Here the sample spans under 450,000 distinct CDR3 sequences, 20% to 30% being singletons. Sequenced material: PBMCs or a T cell subset sorted from them (not recorded which). Receptors were obtained from an adult woman who had mild COVID-19 (a few samples of this study predate the infection). Cell type and time point are not known.

There are a few counts of this clonotype. This chain connects TRBV3-1 to TRBJ2-1; 8 nucleotides align to TRBD1. CDR1 and CDR2 (germline): LGHDT, YNNKEL (reference sequence). The CDR3 consists of 18 residues. V lost 4 bases and J lost 4; bases outside the gene matches: 15. The CDR3 region is CASSRRFHTGQVYNEQFF. The DNA for the CDR3 is TGTGCCAGCAGCCGACGATTTCACACGGGACAGGTGTACAATGAGCAGTTCTTC.

This clonotype was seen more than once but under ten times. The CDR3, as DNA: TGTGCCAGCAGTGTGGACAGCTACACCGGGGAGCTGTTTTTT. Amino acid sequence: CASSVDSYTGELFF. The J gene is TRBJ2-2, the V gene TRBV2; perhaps TRBD1 as D (6 bases). The germline gives CDR1 SNHLY, CDR2 FYNNEI. The V and J ends lost 4 bases and 3 bases respectively, with 9 bases between them. This CDR3 has 14 amino acids.

The CDR3 loop reads CASSVLGLAGADGELFF. Written as DNA, the CDR3 is TGTGCCAGCAGCGTTCTGGGACTAGCGGGAGCCGACGGGGAGCTGTTTTTT. The chain has TRBV9 and TRBJ2-2, with 14 bases matching TRBD2. The CDR3 has 17 amino acids. V was clipped by 2 bases and J by 7 bases; unmatched bases: 7. Germline V gives CDR1 SGDLS, CDR2 YYNGEE.

This rearrangement joins TRBV7-8 to TRBJ1-6; 7 bases match TRBD1. This CDR3 spans 15 amino acids. V shed 2 bases and J 6 bases; nucleotides not matched to a gene: 4. CDR1 SGHVS and CDR2 FQNEAQ come from the germline V gene. For the CDR3, the DNA is TGTGCCAGCAGCTTACTACGGGACAGTAATTCACCCCTCCACTTT. Protein: CASSLLRDSNSPLHF.

This clonotype was recorded a few times. The chain uses TRBV15 and TRBJ2-2, with a possible D match to TRBD2 (6 bases). The germline gives CDR1 LNHNV, CDR2 YYDKDF (reference sequence). The CDR3 totals 14 residues. V lost 8 bases, J lost 6 bases, and 16 bases lay in between. The DNA for the CDR3 is TGTGCCACCTCCGGGACTCCAAGCGCCGGGGAGCTGTTTTTT. This sequence encodes CATSGTPSAGELFF.

The V and J genes are TRBV7-2 and TRBJ1-2; D gene ambiguous. Trimming left V 4 bases short and J 7 bases short, with 10 bases between. The CDR3 spans 12 residues. Germline values: CDR1 SGHTA, CDR2 FQGNSA. The DNA of the CDR3 is TGTGCCAGCAGCTCGTCGGGTCCTGGCTACACCTTC. Protein sequence: CASSSSGPGYTF.

The rearrangement uses TRBV6-5 and TRBJ1-2; D not resolved. CDR1 and CDR2 from the germline V gene are MNHEY and SVGAGI. Trimming pared 2 bases from V and 2 bases from J, leaving 9 bases between. The CDR3 consists of 14 residues. The CDR3 bases are TGTGCCAGCAGTTACGTCGGGGAAAACTATGGCTACACCTTC. Translating gives CASSYVGENYGYTF.

This clonotype was detected a few times. This chain connects TRBV7-9 to TRBJ2-7, with 10 bases aligning to TRBD1. Germline loops: CDR1 SEHNR, CDR2 FQNEAQ (reference sequence). Trimming cost V 7 bases and J 4 bases; bases outside gene matches: 7. The CDR3 covers 14 residues. The CDR3 DNA reads TGTGCCAGCACCTCCGGGACAGGGGCGTACGAGCAGTACTTC. This gives the protein CASTSGTGAYEQYF. Full variable domain (outside the CDR3, taken from reference TRBV7-9 and TRBJ2-7): DTGVSQNPRHKITKRGQNVTFRCDPISEHNRLYWYRQTLGQGPEFLTYFQNEAQLEKSRLLSDRFSAERPKGSFSTLEIQRTEQGDSAMYLCASTSGTGAYEQYFGPGTRLTVT.

This clonotype was recorded a few times. The chain is built from TRBV7-9 and TRBJ2-3; 8 bases agree with TRBD2. This CDR3 contains 15 residues. In germline, CDR1 is SEHNR, CDR2 FQNEAQ (reference sequence). The trim removed 6 bases at V and 1 base at J, leaving 6 bases unmatched. The CDR3 region has the DNA TGTGCCAGCAGAGGGGTAGCGGGGCGCACAGATACGCAGTATTTT. This encodes CASRGVAGRTDTQYF.

The chain employs TRBV6-5 and TRBJ2-3; D remains ambiguous. From germline, CDR1 is MNHEY and CDR2 SVGAGI. Trimming pared 8 bases from V and 5 bases from J, leaving 17 bases between. The CDR3 consists of 14 residues. This CDR3 is CASGHSNDGDTQYF. In nucleotides, the CDR3 is TGTGCCAGCGGCCACAGCAACGACGGAGATACGCAGTATTTT.

This clonotype was seen repeatedly, ten times or more. The gene calls are TRBV24-1 and TRBJ2-5, with 12 bases that match TRBD2. The ends lost 9 bases at V and 8 bases at J; junction bases unmatched: 12. This CDR3 has 15 amino acids. Germline V CDR1 and CDR2: KGHDR, SFDVKD. In nucleotides, the CDR3 is TGTGCCACCCACTTTTCCGGGACTAGCGGGCCCACCCAGTACTTC. Protein product: CATHFSGTSGPTQYF.

This clonotype was counted only a few times. The CDR3 DNA reads TGTGCCAGCAGTGCTGGGACCGTCGAGCAGTACTTC. Translating it yields CASSAGTVEQYF. V and J are TRBV12-3 or TRBV12-4 and TRBJ2-7; D may match TRBD1 or TRBD2 (5 bases each). The CDR3 has 12 amino acids. Trimming removed 5 bases from V and 6 bases from J, with 11 bases in between.

CDR3 amino acids: CASISGTSGYNEQFF. CDR3 DNA sequence: TGCGCCAGCATCTCCGGGACTAGCGGATACAATGAGCAGTTCTTC. The rearrangement links TRBV5-1 to TRBJ2-1; 11 bases fit TRBD2. The CDR3 loop spans 15 amino acids. Germline CDR1 reads SGHRS; CDR2 reads YFSETQ. V shed 6 bases and J 4 bases; nucleotides not matched to a gene: 6. The full variable domain, with the rest looked up from reference TRBV5-1 and TRBJ2-1, is KAGVTQTPRYLIKTRGQQVTLSCSPISGHRSVSWYQQTPGQGLQFLFEYFSETQRNKGNFPGRFSGRQFSNSRSEMNVSTLELGDSALYLCASISGTSGYNEQFFGPGTRLTVL.

The chain recombines TRBV7-9 with TRBJ2-2, with 11 positions matching TRBD2. The CDR3 contains 16 residues. With V trimmed by 5 bases and J by 8 bases, 10 bases remained unmatched. Germline V gene lookup returns CDR1 SEHNR and CDR2 FQNEAQ (reference sequence). This chain's CDR3 is CASSRATSGAQGELFF. DNA of the CDR3: TGTGCCAGCAGCCGAGCGACTAGCGGGGCCCAGGGGGAGCTGTTTTTT.

This clonotype was detected only a few times. The rearrangement links TRBV14 to TRBJ2-7; D may be TRBD2 (6 bases). The germline CDR1 and CDR2 sequences are SGHDN and FVKESK. Trimming left V 2 bases short and J 6 bases short, with 14 bases between. The CDR3 covers 14 residues. The CDR3 DNA sequence: TGTGCCAGCAGCCAACTCCGGGGGTCTTCCGAGCAGTACTTC. This sequence encodes CASSQLRGSSEQYF. Combining the CDR3 with reference TRBV14 and TRBJ2-7 gives the whole variable domain EAGVTQFPSHSVIEKGQTVTLRCDPISGHDNLYWYRRVMGKEIKFLLHFVKESKQDESGMPNNRFLAERTGGTYSTLKVQPAELEDSGVYFCASSQLRGSSEQYFGPGTRLTVT.

This clonotype has only a few counts. The chain uses TRBV28 and TRBJ2-7; TRBD2 matches at 7 bases. Looked up from germline, CDR1 is MDHEN and CDR2 is SYDVKM. The CDR3 spans 14 residues. The J segment lost 2 bases and the V segment lost 3 bases, leaving 4 bases of the junction unmatched. The CDR3 protein is CASSFGAGAYEQYF. CDR3 sequence (DNA): TGTGCCAGCAGTTTTGGCGCGGGAGCCTACGAGCAGTACTTC. The full variable domain, in which reference TRBV28 and TRBJ2-7 provide the parts outside the CDR3, is DVKVTQSSRYLVKRTGEKVFLECVQDMDHENMFWYRQDPGLGLRLIYFSYDVKMKEKGDIPEGYSVSREKKERFSLILESASTNQTSMYLCASSFGAGAYEQYFGPGTRLTVT.

J is TRBJ1-1 and V is TRBV5-1; TRBD1 is a possible D gene (5 bases). From germline, CDR1 is SGHRS and CDR2 YFSETQ. Between the trimmed V and J ends, which lost 7 bases and 6 bases, there was a span of 13 bases. This CDR3 is built from 12 residues. The CDR3 loop is CASSRGGAEAFF. The CDR3 DNA sequence: TGCGCCAGCTCTCGCGGGGGAGCTGAAGCTTTCTTT.

This clonotype appeared a few times. The rearrangement joins TRBV5-1 to TRBJ2-3; D remains ambiguous. Trimming removed 0 bases from V and 7 bases from J, with 9 bases in between. The CDR3 loop spans 13 amino acids. Germline V gene data show CDR1 as SGHRS and CDR2 as YFSETQ. CDR3 DNA sequence: TGCGCCAGCAGCTTGGATCCGGCTTATACGCAGTATTTT. Its protein is CASSLDPAYTQYF. The full variable domain, completed using reference TRBV5-1 and TRBJ2-3, is KAGVTQTPRYLIKTRGQQVTLSCSPISGHRSVSWYQQTPGQGLQFLFEYFSETQRNKGNFPGRFSGRQFSNSRSEMNVSTLELGDSALYLCASSLDPAYTQYFGPGTRLTVL.

This clonotype came up a few times. The chain carries TRBV30 and TRBJ1-1; tentatively, D is TRBD1 (5 bases). Trimming took 4 bases from V and 1 from J, leaving 10 bases between them. Germline lookup yields CDR1 GTSNPN and CDR2 SVGIG (reference sequence). CDR3 length equals 13 residues. The CDR3 here is CAWTYQGNTEAFF. The CDR3 DNA follows: TGTGCCTGGACGTATCAGGGGAACACTGAAGCTTTCTTT. The whole variable domain, filled in from reference TRBV30 and TRBJ1-1, reads SQTIHQWPATLVQPVGSPLSLECTVEGTSNPNLYWYRQAAGRGLQLLFYSVGIGQISSEVPQNLSASRPQDRQFILSSKKLLLSDSGFYLCAWTYQGNTEAFFGQGTRLTVV.

The rearrangement joins TRBV18 to TRBJ2-3, with D tentatively TRBD1 or TRBD2 (5 bases each). Per the germline V gene, CDR1 is KGHSH and CDR2 is LQKENI. The V end was cut by 2 bases, the J end by 14 bases, with 11 bases between. CDR3 length: 11 residues. CDR3 coding DNA: TGTGCCAGCTCACCAAGGGACGTTGTGTATTTT. It is translated as CASSPRDVVYF.

This clonotype has only a few counts. This chain joins TRBV7-6 and TRBJ1-1; D might be TRBD1 (5 bases). There are 12 residues in the CDR3. V dropped 5 bases and J dropped 6 bases, with 10 bases sitting between them. Germline CDR1 reads SGHVS; CDR2 reads FNYEAQ. CDR3 in DNA: TGTGCCAGCAGCCCAGGGTTTTCTGAAGCTTTCTTT. Translating it yields CASSPGFSEAFF.

The CDR3 region is CASSLLAGVVNEQFF. DNA of the CDR3: TGTGCCAGCAGCTTGCTTGCGGGAGTCGTCAATGAGCAGTTCTTC. This chain joins TRBV5-6 and TRBJ2-1; 7 bases agree with TRBD2. The ends lost 1 base at V and 6 bases at J; junction bases unmatched: 7. CDR3 length: 15 amino acids. CDR1 and CDR2 from the germline V gene are SGHDT and YYEEEE.

This clonotype occurred a few times. V usage is TRBV7-9 and J usage is TRBJ2-3, with D possibly called TRBD1 or TRBD2 (5 bases each). Germline CDR1 is SEHNR and CDR2 is FQNEAQ (reference sequence). The CDR3 runs 15 residues. The V and J ends lost 1 base and 4 bases respectively, with 12 bases between them. The CDR3 spells CASSLVWGKSDTQYF. CDR3 DNA sequence: TGTGCCAGCAGCTTAGTTTGGGGGAAATCAGATACGCAGTATTTT.

The chain couples TRBV5-1 to TRBJ2-1; 10 positions match TRBD2. The germline CDR1 and CDR2 sequences are SGHRS and YFSETQ. V dropped 3 bases and J dropped 12; count of bases not matched to a gene: 15. The CDR3 covers 16 residues. The CDR3 nucleotides read TGCGCCAGCAGCTCCCCGTCTAGCGGGGGCCCACGTAGGCAGTTCTTC. Translation: CASSSPSSGGPRRQFF.

V usage is TRBV7-3 and J usage is TRBJ2-1; 11 bases match TRBD2. CDR1 and CDR2 from the germline V gene are SGHTA and FQGTGA. CDR3 length: 18 residues. Losses at the gene ends were 5 bases for V and 5 bases for J; bases not matched to a gene: 14. The CDR3 nucleotides are TGTGCCAGCAGCCTTAACTCTCCGGGACTAGCGGTTAACAATGAGCAGTTCTTC. Translation gives CASSLNSPGLAVNNEQFF. Filled out from reference TRBV7-3 and TRBJ2-1, the complete variable domain reads GAGVSQTPSNKVTEKGKYVELRCDPISGHTALYWYRQSLGQGPEFLIYFQGTGAADDSGLPNDRFFAVRPEGSVSTLKIQRTERGDSAVYLCASSLNSPGLAVNNEQFFGPGTRLTVL.

This chain uses TRBV7-9 with TRBJ2-5; D call uncertain. This CDR3 has 14 amino acids. V gave up 2 bases and J gave up 4 bases, with 11 bases separating them. CDR1 and CDR2 from the germline V gene are SEHNR and FQNEAQ (reference sequence). The CDR3 loop is CASSLRPHLETQYF. The CDR3 DNA follows: TGTGCCAGCAGCTTAAGACCTCACCTAGAGACCCAGTACTTC.

The chain joins TRBV7-9 to TRBJ1-2; D gene unclear. CDR1 is SEHNR, CDR2 FQNEAQ, per germline (reference sequence). V lost 5 bases and J lost 14, with 15 bases in between. The CDR3 has 11 residues. CDR3 nucleotides: TGTGCCAGCAGCGGAACGGTTGAGTGGACCTTC. This codes for CASSGTVEWTF.

This chain uses TRBV20-1 with TRBJ2-3; 8 nucleotides align to TRBD2. Germline V gene sequence: CDR1 DFQATT, CDR2 SNEGSKA (reference sequence). CDR3 length: 16 amino acids. V trimming: 5 bases; J trimming: 2 bases; junction bases outside the gene matches: 12. The chain's CDR3 is CSAVPLAGGTTDTQYF. The CDR3 region has the DNA TGCAGTGCTGTGCCCCTAGCGGGTGGTACCACAGATACGCAGTATTTT.